The T cell receptor (beta chain) under discussion was sequenced for a study of Ad26.COV2.S vaccination and SARS-CoV-2 variants. Study-level information: The authors gave Ad26.COV2.S intramuscularly, either once or twice 56 days apart.

General observations from the study: Reportedly, after vaccination the spike-specific CD8+ and CD4+ T cell responses displayed substantial breadth.

Trimming pared 2 bases from V and 4 bases from J, leaving 8 bases between. This CDR3 region has 13 residues. As to this clone: No antigen is known for it.

Described treatment: about 20 received Ad26.COV2.S at low or high dose, single or two shots; several received placebo; per-sample allocation not given. Sampling was performed 63 days after the first vaccine or placebo injection. Using immunoSEQ multiplex PCR, the repertoire was profiled, and TCRdb retains in-frame clones only, with some absent. This sample carries 350,000 to 500,000 clones, 75% to 95% of them seen once, and the ten largest clones take 9% to 15%. The sequencing used peripheral blood, collected in a trial of Ad26.COV2.S vaccine versus placebo. The origin of this receptor is a person aged 18-65 years who received the Ad26.COV2.S COVID-19 vaccine or a placebo. The chain employs TRBV12-3 or TRBV12-4 and TRBJ1-2; D is unclear. The CDR3, as DNA: TGTGCCAGCAGTTTACCGGGAGTCTATGGCTACACCTTC. It yields the protein CASSLPGVYGYTF.